The 6 T cell receptor beta chains below all came from one sample that was sequenced in a study of blood T cell repertoires in COVID-19. Sequencing was performed with immunoSEQ multiplex PCR; in TCRdb, only in-frame clones are kept and a portion is missing. The table includes a few hundred thousand clones, about 85% detected once. The sequenced sample consisted of PBMCs or T cells enriched from blood (not recorded which). The receptors here all came from a man aged 40-55 years who had recovered from COVID-19.

This clone was observed once. This CDR3 is CASSIGLAGSREQYF. In DNA, the CDR3 is TGTGCCAGCAGCATCGGACTAGCGGGTTCTCGGGAGCAGTACTTC. V is TRBV11-2 and J is TRBJ2-7; TRBD2 agrees at 11 bases. Germline V gene data show CDR1 as SGHAT and CDR2 as FQNNGV. V shed 5 bases and J 7 bases; nucleotides not matched to a gene: 10. The CDR3 is made up of 15 amino acids.

About this clone itself: A far larger clone is off by one base, so a read error is likely. V gene TRBV6-4 combines with J gene TRBJ2-2; D is perhaps TRBD1 (5 bases). Trimming removed 3 bases from V and 3 bases from J, with 5 bases in between. This CDR3 is built from 13 residues. CDR1 and CDR2 (germline): MRHNA, SNTAGT. CDR3 DNA sequence: TGTGCCAGCAGTGAAGGGGACACCGGGGAGCTGTTTTTT. It yields the protein CASSEGDTGELFF.

The chain couples TRBV2 to TRBJ2-3, with a tentative D call TRBD2 (5 bases). Trimming shortened V by 0 bases and J by 5 bases, and 12 bases separated the two germline ends. From germline, CDR1 is SNHLY and CDR2 FYNNEI. The CDR3 length is 15 residues. The CDR3 loop is CASSEARLAEDTQYF. The CDR3 nucleotides read TGTGCCAGCAGTGAAGCCCGGCTAGCTGAAGATACGCAGTATTTT.

This clone was counted a few times. This chain links TRBV2 with TRBJ2-7; 8 bases are a match to TRBD2. Germline-derived CDR1 and CDR2 are SNHLY and FYNNEI. CDR3 length: 12 residues. Trimming at V came to 7 bases and at J to 2 bases, leaving 1 base not matched to a gene. The DNA for the CDR3 is TGTGCCAGCATTAGCGGGGCCTACGAGCAGTACTTC. Its protein product is CASISGAYEQYF.

The V call is TRBV6-5, the J call TRBJ1-3, with D perhaps TRBD1 (6 bases). The germline V and J ends were trimmed by 6 bases and 2 bases, with 8 bases remaining between them. Germline lookup yields CDR1 MNHEY and CDR2 SVGAGI. The CDR3 loop spans 13 amino acids. The chain's CDR3 is CASRAGAGNTIYF. CDR3 nucleotides: TGTGCCAGCAGGGCAGGGGCTGGAAACACCATATATTTT.

The rearrangement links TRBV27 to TRBJ2-7, with 7 bases aligning to TRBD1. Germline CDR1 MNHEY, CDR2 SMNVEV (reference sequence). CDR3 length: 13 amino acids. V lost 4 bases to trimming and J lost 2 bases; unmatched junction nucleotides: 2. The CDR3 DNA sequence: TGTGCCAGCAGTTACGGGACAGCCTACGAGCAGTACTTC. This codes for CASSYGTAYEQYF.